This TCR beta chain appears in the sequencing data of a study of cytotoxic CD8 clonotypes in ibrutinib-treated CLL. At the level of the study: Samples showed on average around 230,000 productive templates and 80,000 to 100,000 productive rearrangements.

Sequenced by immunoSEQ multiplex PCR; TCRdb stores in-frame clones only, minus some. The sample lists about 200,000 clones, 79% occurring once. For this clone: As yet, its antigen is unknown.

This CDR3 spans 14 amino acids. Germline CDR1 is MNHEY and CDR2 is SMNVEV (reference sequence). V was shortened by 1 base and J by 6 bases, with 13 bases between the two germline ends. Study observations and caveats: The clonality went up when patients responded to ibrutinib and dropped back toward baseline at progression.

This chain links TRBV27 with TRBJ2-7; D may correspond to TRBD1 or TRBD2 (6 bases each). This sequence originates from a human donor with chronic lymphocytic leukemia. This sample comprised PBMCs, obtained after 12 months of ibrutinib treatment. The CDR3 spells CASSLLGGTFEQYF. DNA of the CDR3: TGTGCCAGCAGTTTATTAGGGGGGACTTTCGAGCAGTACTTC.